These 15 T cell receptor beta chains were sequenced from one sample in a study of monozygotic twins with inflammatory bowel disease. TCRdb reanalyzed the 5' RACE reads and collapses them to one entry per CDR3 protein, without DNA. Listed are 350,000 to 500,000 distinct CDR3 sequences; 2% to 3% falls within the top ten. The source material was blood. The source of these receptors is a human donor with ulcerative colitis or Crohn's disease, or a healthy co-twin of an affected twin (not recorded which).

The chain joins TRBV6-4 to TRBJ1-2. This CDR3 has 12 residues. Germline CDR1 reads MRHNA; CDR2 reads SNTAGT. This CDR3 is CASRDPISGYTF.

This chain connects TRBV24-1 to TRBJ2-1; TCRdb selects TRBD2, and the lack of DNA leaves this call unchecked. The CDR3 consists of 14 residues. Per the germline V gene, CDR1 is KGHDR and CDR2 is SFDVKD. This CDR3 is CATSDLGSYNEQFF.

The genes are TRBV3-1 and TRBJ2-7. Germline CDR1 reads LGHDT; CDR2 reads YNNKEL (reference sequence). This CDR3 has 14 amino acids. This CDR3 is CASSPWGKGDEQYF.

The chain recombines TRBV4-1 with TRBJ1-6; no DNA is available, so the TRBD1 call from TCRdb remains unchecked. Germline V gene sequence: CDR1 MGHRA, CDR2 YSYEKL. This CDR3 contains 14 residues. CDR3 loop: CASSHDRVSSPLHF.

The chain is built from TRBV5-6 and TRBJ1-2. The CDR3 sequence is 16 residues long. The germline V gene encodes CDR1 SGHDT and CDR2 YYEEEE. The CDR3 loop is CASSPDYGETNYGYTF.

The rearrangement uses TRBV24-1 and TRBJ2-1; TCRdb's D call, TRBD2, is unchecked because there is no DNA. Germline CDR1 and CDR2: KGHDR and SFDVKD. The CDR3 is 17 amino acids. The CDR3 here is CATSPSGTYSSYNEQFF.

The V call is TRBV7-9, the J call TRBJ1-5; the D call from TCRdb, TRBD1, cannot be confirmed without DNA. There are 14 residues in the CDR3. CDR1 and CDR2 from the germline V gene are SEHNR and FQNEAQ (reference sequence). CDR3 sequence reads: CASSDNRVEQPQHF.

The V and J genes are TRBV4-1 and TRBJ2-7. Germline assignment: CDR1 MGHRA and CDR2 YSYEKL. The CDR3 consists of 13 residues. The CDR3 here is CVSSQDDLREQYF.

The chain combines TRBV5-1 with TRBJ2-3; TCRdb designates TRBD1, a call that cannot be tested without DNA. CDR3 length: 16 residues. Looked up from germline, CDR1 is SGHRS and CDR2 is YFSETQ. CDR3 sequence reads: CASSPPDGGSTDTQYF.

The genes are TRBV3-1 and TRBJ1-1. There are 13 residues in the CDR3. Germline assignment: CDR1 LGHDT and CDR2 YNNKEL (reference sequence). The CDR3 sequence: CASSYRGGGEAFF.

This rearrangement joins TRBV10-2 to TRBJ2-3. CDR3 length equals 11 residues. Germline V gene data show CDR1 as WSHSY and CDR2 as SAAADI. The CDR3 here is CASSDLNTQYF.

The CDR3: CASSIRGDGYTF. This chain connects TRBV6-6 to TRBJ1-2; TCRdb's D call of TRBD1 is untestable without DNA. The CDR3 contains 12 residues. The germline gives CDR1 MNHNY, CDR2 SVGAGI (reference sequence).

This sequence joins TRBV7-2 and TRBJ2-3; TCRdb picks TRBD2, but there is no DNA to check that call. The CDR3 is made up of 14 amino acids. The germline V gene encodes CDR1 SGHTA and CDR2 FQGNSA. CDR3 amino acids: CASRVEAAADTQYF.

The J gene is TRBJ1-2, the V gene TRBV27. This CDR3 is built from 15 residues. Germline CDR1 is MNHEY and CDR2 is SMNVEV (reference sequence). The CDR3 reads CASSLSAVVNYGYTF.

The chain is built from TRBV20-1 and TRBJ2-5. Germline loops: CDR1 DFQATT, CDR2 SNEGSKA (reference sequence). The CDR3 has 11 amino acids. CDR3 in amino acids: CSASIRETQYF.